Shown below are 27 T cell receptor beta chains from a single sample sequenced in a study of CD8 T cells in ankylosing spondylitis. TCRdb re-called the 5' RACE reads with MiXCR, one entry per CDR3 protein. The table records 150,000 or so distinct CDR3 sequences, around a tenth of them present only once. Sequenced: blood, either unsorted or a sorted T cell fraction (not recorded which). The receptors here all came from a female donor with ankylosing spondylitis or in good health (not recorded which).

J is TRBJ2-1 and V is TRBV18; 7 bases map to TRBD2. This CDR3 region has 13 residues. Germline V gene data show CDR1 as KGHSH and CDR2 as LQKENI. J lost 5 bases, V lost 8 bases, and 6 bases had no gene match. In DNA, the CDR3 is TGTGCCAGCATGAGCGGGATAGACAATGAGCAGTTCTTC. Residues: CASMSGIDNEQFF.

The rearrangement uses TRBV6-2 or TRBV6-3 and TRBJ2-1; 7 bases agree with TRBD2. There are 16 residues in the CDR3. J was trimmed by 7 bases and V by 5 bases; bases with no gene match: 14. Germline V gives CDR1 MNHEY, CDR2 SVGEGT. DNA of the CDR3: TGTGCCAGCAGTCAGCTGATCAGCGGGACGGGAAATGAGCAGTTCTTC. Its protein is CASSQLISGTGNEQFF.

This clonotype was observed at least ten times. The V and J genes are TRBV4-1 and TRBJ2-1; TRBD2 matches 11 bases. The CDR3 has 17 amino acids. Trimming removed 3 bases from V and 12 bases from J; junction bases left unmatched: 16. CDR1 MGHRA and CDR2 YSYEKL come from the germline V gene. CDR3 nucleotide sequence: TGCGCCAGCAGCCACCGTCAGACTAGCGGGGTAGAGGGTGGGCAGTTCTTC. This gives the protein CASSHRQTSGVEGGQFF.

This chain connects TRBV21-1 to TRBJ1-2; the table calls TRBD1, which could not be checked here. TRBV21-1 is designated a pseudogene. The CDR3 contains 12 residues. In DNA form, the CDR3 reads TGTGCCAGCAGCATCCCAGTGGGCGTCGACACCTTC. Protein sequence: CASSIPVGVDTF.

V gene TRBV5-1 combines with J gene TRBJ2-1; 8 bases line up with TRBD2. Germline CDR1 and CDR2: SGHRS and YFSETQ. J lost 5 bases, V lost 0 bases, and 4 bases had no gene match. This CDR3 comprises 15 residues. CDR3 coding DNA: TGCGCCAGCAGCTTGGACCGGGAGGGCAACAATGAGCAGTTCTTC. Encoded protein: CASSLDREGNNEQFF.

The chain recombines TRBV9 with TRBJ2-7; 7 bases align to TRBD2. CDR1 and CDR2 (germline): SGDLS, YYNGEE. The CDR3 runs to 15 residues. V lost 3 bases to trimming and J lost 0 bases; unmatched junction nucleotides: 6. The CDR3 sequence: CASSGGTTFSYEQYF. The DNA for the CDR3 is TGTGCCAGCAGCGGGGGGACTACCTTCTCCTACGAGCAGTACTTC.

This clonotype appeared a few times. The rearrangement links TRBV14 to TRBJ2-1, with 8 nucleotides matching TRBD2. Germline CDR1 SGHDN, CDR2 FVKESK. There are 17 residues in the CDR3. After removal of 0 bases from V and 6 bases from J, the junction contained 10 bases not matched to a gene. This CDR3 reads CASSQEGFREGPNEQFF. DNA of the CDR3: TGTGCCAGCAGCCAAGAAGGCTTCCGGGAGGGCCCCAATGAGCAGTTCTTC.

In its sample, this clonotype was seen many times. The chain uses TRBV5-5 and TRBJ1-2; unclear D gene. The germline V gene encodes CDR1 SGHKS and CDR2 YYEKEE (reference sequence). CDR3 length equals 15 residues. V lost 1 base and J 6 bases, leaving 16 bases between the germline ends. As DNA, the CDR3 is TGTGCCAGCAGCTTGTGGAGGGATAGTAGTAATGGCTACACCTTC. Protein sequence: CASSLWRDSSNGYTF.

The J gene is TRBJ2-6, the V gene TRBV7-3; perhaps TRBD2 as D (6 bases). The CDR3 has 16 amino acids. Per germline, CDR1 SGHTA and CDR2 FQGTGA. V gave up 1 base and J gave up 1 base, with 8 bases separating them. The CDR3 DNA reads TGTGCCAGCAGCTTAATTGGAGGGTCTGGGGCCAACGTCCTGACTTTC. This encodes CASSLIGGSGANVLTF.

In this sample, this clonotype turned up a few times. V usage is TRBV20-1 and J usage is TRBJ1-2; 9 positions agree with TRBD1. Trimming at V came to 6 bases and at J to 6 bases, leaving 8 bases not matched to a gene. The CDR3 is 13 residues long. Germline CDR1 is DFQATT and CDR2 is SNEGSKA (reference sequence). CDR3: CSAPGGQGDGYTF. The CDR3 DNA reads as TGCAGTGCCCCAGGGGGACAGGGTGATGGCTACACCTTC.

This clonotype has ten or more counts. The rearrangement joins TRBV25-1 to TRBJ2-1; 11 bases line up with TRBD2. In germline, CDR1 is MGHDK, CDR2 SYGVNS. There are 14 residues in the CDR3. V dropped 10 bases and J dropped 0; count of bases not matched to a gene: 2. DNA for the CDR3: TGTGCCACTGGGACTAGCGGCTCCTACAATGAGCAGTTCTTC. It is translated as CATGTSGSYNEQFF. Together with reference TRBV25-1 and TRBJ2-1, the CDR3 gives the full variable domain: EADIYQTPRYLVIGTGKKITLECSQTMGHDKMYWYQQDPGMELHLIHYSYGVNSTEKGDLSSESTVSRIRTEHFPLTLESARPSHTSQYLCATGTSGSYNEQFFGPGTRLTVL.

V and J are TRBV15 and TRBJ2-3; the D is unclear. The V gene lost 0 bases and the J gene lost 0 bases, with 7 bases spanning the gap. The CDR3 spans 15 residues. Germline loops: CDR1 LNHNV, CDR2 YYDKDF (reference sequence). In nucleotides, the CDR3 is TGTGCCACCAGCAGAGAACCGTTTAGCACAGATACGCAGTATTTT. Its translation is CATSREPFSTDTQYF.

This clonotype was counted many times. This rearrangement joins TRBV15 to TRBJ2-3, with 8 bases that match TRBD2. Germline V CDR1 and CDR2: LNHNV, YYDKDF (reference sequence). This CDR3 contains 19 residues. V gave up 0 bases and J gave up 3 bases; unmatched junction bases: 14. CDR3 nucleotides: TGTGCCACCAGCAGAGATCCAGGAGCGGTAATAGCGGGAACAGATACGCAGTATTTT. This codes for CATSRDPGAVIAGTDTQYF.

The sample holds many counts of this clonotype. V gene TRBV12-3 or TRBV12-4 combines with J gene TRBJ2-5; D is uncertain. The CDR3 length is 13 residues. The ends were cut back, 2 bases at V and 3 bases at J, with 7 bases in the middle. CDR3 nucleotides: TGTGCCAGCAGTTTATCTGGGGAAGAGACCCAGTACTTC. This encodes CASSLSGEETQYF.

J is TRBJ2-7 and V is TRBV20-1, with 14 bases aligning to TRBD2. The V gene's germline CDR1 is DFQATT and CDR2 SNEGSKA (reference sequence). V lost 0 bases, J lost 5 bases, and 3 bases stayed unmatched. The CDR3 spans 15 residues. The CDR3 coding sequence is TGCAGTGCTAGAGAAGGACTAGCGGGAGGAGACGAGCAGTACTTC. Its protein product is CSAREGLAGGDEQYF.

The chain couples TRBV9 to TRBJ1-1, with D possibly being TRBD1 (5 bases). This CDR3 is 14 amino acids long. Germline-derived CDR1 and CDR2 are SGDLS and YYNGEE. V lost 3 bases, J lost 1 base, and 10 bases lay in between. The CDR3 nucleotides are TGTGCCAGCAGCGCCAGCGGGACGAACACTGAAGCTTTCTTT. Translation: CASSASGTNTEAFF.

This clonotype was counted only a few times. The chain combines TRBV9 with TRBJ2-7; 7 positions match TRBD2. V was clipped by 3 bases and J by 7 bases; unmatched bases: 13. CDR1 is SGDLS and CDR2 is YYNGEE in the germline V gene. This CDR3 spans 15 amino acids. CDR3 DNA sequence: TGTGCCAGCAGCGCGGGGGGACCCCACAATGGTGAGCAGTACTTC. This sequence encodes CASSAGGPHNGEQYF.

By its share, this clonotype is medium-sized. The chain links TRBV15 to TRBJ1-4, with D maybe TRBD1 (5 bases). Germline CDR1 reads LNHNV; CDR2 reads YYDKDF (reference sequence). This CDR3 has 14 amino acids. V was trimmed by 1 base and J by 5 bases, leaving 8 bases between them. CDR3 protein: CATSRGAGNEKLFF. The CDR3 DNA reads TGTGCCACCAGCAGAGGAGCAGGGAATGAAAAACTGTTTTTT.

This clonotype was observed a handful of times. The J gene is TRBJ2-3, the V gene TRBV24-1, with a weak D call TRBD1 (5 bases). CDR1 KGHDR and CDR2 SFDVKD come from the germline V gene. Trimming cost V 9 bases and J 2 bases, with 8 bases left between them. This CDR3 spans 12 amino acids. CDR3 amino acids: CATLDNTDTQYF. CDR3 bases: TGTGCCACCCTGGACAACACAGATACGCAGTATTTT.

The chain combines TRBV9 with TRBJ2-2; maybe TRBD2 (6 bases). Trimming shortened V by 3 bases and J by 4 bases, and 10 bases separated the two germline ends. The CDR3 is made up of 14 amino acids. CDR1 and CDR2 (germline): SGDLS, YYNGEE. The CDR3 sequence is CASSGISGTGELFF. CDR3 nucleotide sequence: TGTGCCAGCAGCGGAATTAGCGGCACCGGGGAGCTGTTTTTT.

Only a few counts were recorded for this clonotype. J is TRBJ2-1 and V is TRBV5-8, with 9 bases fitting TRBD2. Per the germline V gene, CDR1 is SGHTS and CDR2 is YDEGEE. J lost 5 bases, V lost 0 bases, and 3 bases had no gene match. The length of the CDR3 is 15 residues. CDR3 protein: CASSLVAGVDNEQFF. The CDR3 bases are TGTGCCAGCAGCTTGGTAGCGGGAGTCGACAATGAGCAGTTCTTC.

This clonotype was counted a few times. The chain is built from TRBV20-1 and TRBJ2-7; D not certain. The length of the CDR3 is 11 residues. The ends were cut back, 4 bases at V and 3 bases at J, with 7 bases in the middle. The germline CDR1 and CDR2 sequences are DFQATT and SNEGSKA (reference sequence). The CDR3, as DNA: TGCAGTGCTACAAGTCTCTACGAGCAGTACTTC. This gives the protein CSATSLYEQYF.

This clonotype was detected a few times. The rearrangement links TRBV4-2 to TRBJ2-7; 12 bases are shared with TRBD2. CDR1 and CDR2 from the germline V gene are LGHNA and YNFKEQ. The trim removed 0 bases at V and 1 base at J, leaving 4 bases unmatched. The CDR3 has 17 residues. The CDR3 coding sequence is TGTGCCAGCAGCCAAGAGCCAGGGACTAGCGGGTCCTACGAGCAGTACTTC. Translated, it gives CASSQEPGTSGSYEQYF.

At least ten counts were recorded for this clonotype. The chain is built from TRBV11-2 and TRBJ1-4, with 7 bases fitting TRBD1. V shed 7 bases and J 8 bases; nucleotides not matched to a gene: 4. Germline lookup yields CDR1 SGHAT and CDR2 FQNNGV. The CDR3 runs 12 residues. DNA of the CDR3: TGTGCCAGCACCCTACAGGGGGAAAAACTGTTTTTT. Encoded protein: CASTLQGEKLFF.

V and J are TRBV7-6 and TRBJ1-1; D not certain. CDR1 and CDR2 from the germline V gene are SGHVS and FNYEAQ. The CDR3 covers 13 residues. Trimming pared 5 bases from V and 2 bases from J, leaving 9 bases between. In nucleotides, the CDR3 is TGTGCCAGCAGCGACGGGATCAACACTGAAGCTTTCTTT. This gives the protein CASSDGINTEAFF.

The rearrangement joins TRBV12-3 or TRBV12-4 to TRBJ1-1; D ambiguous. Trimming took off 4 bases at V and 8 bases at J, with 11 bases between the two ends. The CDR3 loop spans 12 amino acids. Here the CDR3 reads CASSSPGLEAFF. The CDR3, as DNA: TGTGCCAGCAGTTCCCCAGGATTAGAAGCTTTCTTT.

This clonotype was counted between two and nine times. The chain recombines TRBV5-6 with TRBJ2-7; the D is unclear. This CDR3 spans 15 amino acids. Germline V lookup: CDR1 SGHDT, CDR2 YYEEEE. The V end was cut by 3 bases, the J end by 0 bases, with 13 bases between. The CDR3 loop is CASSSGGPLSYEQYF. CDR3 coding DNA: TGTGCCAGCAGCTCTGGCGGTCCCCTCTCCTACGAGCAGTACTTC.